The 23 T cell receptor beta chains listed next were all sequenced from one sample in a study of blood T cell repertoires in COVID-19. TCRdb keeps only in-frame clones here, not all; method: immunoSEQ multiplex PCR. The sample shows 220,000 or so clones, around 90% of them seen only once. Sequenced sample: peripheral blood. These receptors were obtained from a man aged 55 to 70 with COVID-19, enrolled during active disease.

V usage is TRBV3-1 (or the pseudogene TRBV3-2) and J usage is TRBJ1-2; 9 bases are shared with TRBD1. Germline V lookup: CDR1 LGHDT, CDR2 YNNKEL (reference sequence). The CDR3 totals 15 residues. The V segment lost 7 bases and the J segment 4 bases; nucleotides outside the gene matches: 10. The chain's CDR3 is CASTLATGGTYGYTF. The CDR3 nucleotides read TGTGCCAGCACCCTAGCTACAGGGGGCACCTATGGCTACACCTTC.

V usage is TRBV7-3 and J usage is TRBJ2-2, with a weak D call TRBD2 (5 bases). Looked up from germline, CDR1 is SGHTA and CDR2 is FQGTGA. This CDR3 is 14 amino acids long. V was pared by 0 bases and J by 7 bases, with 9 bases between. The CDR3 sequence is CASSLTSGSGELFF. CDR3 DNA: TGTGCCAGCAGCTTAACCTCGGGGAGCGGGGAGCTGTTTTTT. Combining the CDR3 with reference TRBV7-3 and TRBJ2-2 gives the whole variable domain GAGVSQTPSNKVTEKGKYVELRCDPISGHTALYWYRQSLGQGPEFLIYFQGTGAADDSGLPNDRFFAVRPEGSVSTLKIQRTERGDSAVYLCASSLTSGSGELFFGEGSRLTVL.

The CDR3 loop reads CASSGLAGNEQFF. In nucleotides, the CDR3 is TGTGCCAGCAGTGGACTAGCGGGCAATGAGCAGTTCTTC. The chain couples TRBV12-3 or TRBV12-4 to TRBJ2-1; 11 bases fit TRBD2. The CDR3 sequence is 13 residues long. The V gene end was trimmed by 5 bases and the J gene end by 6 bases; junction bases not matched to a gene: 0.

This clone was detected only once. The genes are TRBV28 and TRBJ2-1; the match to TRBD1 covers 8 bases. After removal of 10 bases from V and 6 bases from J, the junction contained 8 bases not matched to a gene. Germline V gene sequence: CDR1 MDHEN, CDR2 SYDVKM. The CDR3 length is 13 residues. The CDR3: CATKDRAFNEQFF. DNA of the CDR3: TGTGCCACCAAGGACAGGGCTTTCAATGAGCAGTTCTTC.

The table lists this clone with a count of one. CDR3 residues: CASSESAGDYSEAFF. The CDR3 DNA follows: TGTGCCAGCAGTGAAAGTGCAGGGGACTATAGTGAAGCTTTCTTT. The gene calls are TRBV2 and TRBJ1-1; D may be TRBD1 (6 bases). The V end was cut by 2 bases, the J end by 7 bases, with 17 bases between. This CDR3 spans 15 amino acids. Germline values: CDR1 SNHLY, CDR2 FYNNEI.

The chain joins TRBV18 to TRBJ2-1, with D perhaps matching TRBD2 (5 bases). Between the trimmed V and J ends, which lost 3 bases and 9 bases, there was a span of 9 bases. In germline, CDR1 is KGHSH, CDR2 LQKENI. The CDR3 consists of 12 residues. CDR3 in DNA: TGTGCCAGCTCACCCCAAGGAGGTGAGCAGTTCTTC. Protein: CASSPQGGEQFF.

This chain links TRBV5-1 with TRBJ2-2, with D possibly being TRBD1 (5 bases). Trimming pared 0 bases from V and 9 bases from J, leaving 15 bases between. The CDR3 covers 15 residues. The V gene's germline CDR1 is SGHRS and CDR2 YFSETQ. CDR3 in amino acids: CASSLEGVSGRELFF. The CDR3 nucleotides are TGCGCCAGCAGCTTGGAAGGGGTATCGGGCCGGGAGCTGTTTTTT.

The CDR3 loop is CASSWGQANTEAFF. CDR3 nucleotides: TGCGCCAGCAGCTGGGGACAGGCGAACACTGAAGCTTTCTTT. The chain combines TRBV5-1 with TRBJ1-1; 8 bases are shared with TRBD1. Unmatched junction bases numbered 2, after V lost 3 bases and J lost 1 base. The CDR3 is 14 amino acids. Germline V CDR1 and CDR2: SGHRS, YFSETQ.

The rearrangement joins TRBV3-1 (or the pseudogene TRBV3-2) to TRBJ2-7; possibly TRBD1 for D (7 bases). CDR3 length equals 14 residues. Germline V gene sequence: CDR1 LGHDT, CDR2 YNNKEL (reference sequence). V lost 4 bases to trimming and J lost 6 bases, with 16 bases between them. CDR3 sequence reads: CASSLQGGPGEQYF. Here the CDR3 DNA reads TGTGCCAGCAGCCTTCAGGGGGGACCAGGCGAGCAGTACTTC.

The rearrangement joins TRBV30 to TRBJ1-5; TRBD1 agrees at 7 bases. The CDR3 is 16 residues long. V lost 2 bases, J lost 3 bases, and 10 bases stayed unmatched. The germline V gene encodes CDR1 GTSNPN and CDR2 SVGIG (reference sequence). The CDR3 reads CAWSWPGGTYNQPQHF. The CDR3 DNA is TGTGCCTGGAGTTGGCCAGGGGGGACCTACAATCAGCCCCAGCATTTT.

This sequence joins TRBV6-4 and TRBJ1-6, with D hard to call. Germline V gives CDR1 MRHNA, CDR2 SNTAGT. The CDR3 is 15 residues long. With 9 bases removed from V and 5 bases from J, the gap between germline ends came to 17 bases. The CDR3 DNA is TGTGCCAGACCGCCTTGGGCCGGAAATAATTCACCCCTCCACTTT. Encoded protein: CARPPWAGNNSPLHF.

The chain links TRBV6-5 to TRBJ1-2, with 7 nucleotides matching TRBD1. The CDR3 spans 13 residues. Germline CDR1 MNHEY, CDR2 SVGAGI. V shed 6 bases and J 8 bases; nucleotides not matched to a gene: 9. Written as DNA, the CDR3 is TGTGCCAGCAGCCGCGACAGGGCGGGAGGCTACACCTTC. As protein: CASSRDRAGGYTF.

This clone occurred once. This chain connects TRBV15 to TRBJ2-2, with 8 bases lining up with TRBD2. This CDR3 comprises 15 residues. Germline V gene data show CDR1 as LNHNV and CDR2 as YYDKDF (reference sequence). The J segment lost 4 bases and the V segment lost 1 base, leaving 2 bases of the junction unmatched. The CDR3 DNA is TGTGCCACCAGCAGAGTAGCGGGAATCACCGGGGAGCTGTTTTTT. Translated, it gives CATSRVAGITGELFF.

The chain recombines TRBV7-9 with TRBJ2-7, with 10 bases fitting TRBD2. CDR1 is SEHNR, CDR2 FQNEAQ, per germline (reference sequence). The CDR3 length is 15 residues. V shed 1 base, J shed 3 bases, and the junction held 3 bases outside the gene matches. The CDR3 loop reads CASSLGTSGLYEQYF. The CDR3 DNA reads TGTGCCAGCAGCTTAGGGACTAGCGGCCTCTACGAGCAGTACTTC.

This chain links TRBV7-2 with TRBJ1-3; 7 bases match TRBD1. V gave up 3 bases and J gave up 2 bases; unmatched junction bases: 1. CDR3 size: 14 residues. Germline CDR1 and CDR2: SGHTA and FQGNSA. The CDR3 nucleotides are TGTGCCAGCAGCTTGGACAGGCCTGGAAACACCATATATTTT. Protein: CASSLDRPGNTIYF.

The chain combines TRBV12-3 or TRBV12-4 with TRBJ1-2; D gene ambiguous. The CDR3 is 13 residues long. The V gene lost 2 bases and the J gene lost 6 bases, with 10 bases spanning the gap. Here the CDR3 DNA reads TGTGCCAGCAGTTTATCCCAAGGAGATGGCTACACCTTC. Encoded protein: CASSLSQGDGYTF.

V usage is TRBV3-1 (or the pseudogene TRBV3-2) and J usage is TRBJ2-7, with a possible D match to TRBD1 (6 bases). Germline assignment: CDR1 LGHDT and CDR2 YNNKEL (reference sequence). This CDR3 comprises 15 residues. V lost 3 bases and J lost 0, with 12 bases in between. The CDR3 coding sequence is TGTGCCAGCAGCCAGCCGGGACAACTCTCCTACGAGCAGTACTTC. As protein: CASSQPGQLSYEQYF.

V and J are TRBV7-2 and TRBJ2-1, with D tentatively TRBD1 (8 bases). Germline CDR1 is SGHTA and CDR2 is FQGNSA. The CDR3 length is 16 residues. V was shortened by 5 bases and J by 3 bases, with 17 bases between the two germline ends. CDR3 sequence (DNA): TGTGCCAGCAGCATTTCAACAGGGGGGGGCTACAATGAGCAGTTCTTC. It encodes CASSISTGGGYNEQFF.

V and J are TRBV6-5 and TRBJ1-2; 8 positions agree with TRBD1. J was trimmed by 8 bases and V by 0 bases; bases with no gene match: 5. Germline values: CDR1 MNHEY, CDR2 SVGAGI. This CDR3 contains 14 residues. As DNA, the CDR3 is TGTGCCAGCAGTTACTCGGACAGGGTACGCGGCTACACCTTC. Its protein is CASSYSDRVRGYTF.

This clone was seen many times. The gene calls are TRBV7-9 and TRBJ2-2; no clear D gene. The germline V gene has CDR1 SEHNR and CDR2 FQNEAQ (reference sequence). CDR3 length equals 14 residues. The V end was cut by 6 bases, the J end by 6 bases, with 14 bases between. The DNA for the CDR3 is TGTGCCAGCAGGACGACTGCTGAGGCCGGGGAGCTGTTTTTT. Translated, it gives CASRTTAEAGELFF.

DNA of the CDR3: TGTGCCACCAGTGATGGGACAGGGGGGTACAATGAGCAGTTCTTC. Translated: CATSDGTGGYNEQFF. This chain joins TRBV24-1 and TRBJ2-1; the match to TRBD1 covers 11 bases. This CDR3 is 15 amino acids long. Germline-derived CDR1 and CDR2 are KGHDR and SFDVKD. J was trimmed by 4 bases and V by 3 bases; bases with no gene match: 1.

The V call is TRBV12-3 or TRBV12-4, the J call TRBJ2-7, with D unresolved. CDR3 length: 12 amino acids. V gave up 3 bases and J gave up 9 bases, with 12 bases separating them. The CDR3 DNA reads as TGTGCCAGCAGTTTCTCGATGGGCGCGCAGTACTTC. Translating gives CASSFSMGAQYF.

This chain joins TRBV6-2 or TRBV6-3 and TRBJ1-1; a weak D match, TRBD1 (5 bases). Per germline, CDR1 MNHEY and CDR2 SVGEGT. Trimming shortened V by 0 bases and J by 2 bases, and 16 bases separated the two germline ends. CDR3 length: 17 amino acids. Written as DNA, the CDR3 is TGTGCCAGCAGTTACTCGTTCAGGGCCAGGGCTAACACTGAAGCTTTCTTT. Amino acids: CASSYSFRARANTEAFF.